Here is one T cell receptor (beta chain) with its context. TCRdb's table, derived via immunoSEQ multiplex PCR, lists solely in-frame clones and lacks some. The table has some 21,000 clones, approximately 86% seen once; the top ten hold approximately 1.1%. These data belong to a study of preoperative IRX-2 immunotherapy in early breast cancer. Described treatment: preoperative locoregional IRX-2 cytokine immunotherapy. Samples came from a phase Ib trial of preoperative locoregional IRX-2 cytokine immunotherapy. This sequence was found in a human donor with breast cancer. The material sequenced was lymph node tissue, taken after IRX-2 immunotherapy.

CDR3 loop: CASSFGQGGYNEQFF. The CDR3 bases are TGTGCCAGCAGTTTCGGACAGGGCGGCTACAATGAGCAGTTCTTC. The chain links TRBV6-8 to TRBJ2-1, with 8 bases matching TRBD1. The CDR3 is 15 residues long. V lost 4 bases to trimming and J lost 3 bases; unmatched junction nucleotides: 5. CDR1 and CDR2 from the germline V gene are MNHGY and SAAAGT.